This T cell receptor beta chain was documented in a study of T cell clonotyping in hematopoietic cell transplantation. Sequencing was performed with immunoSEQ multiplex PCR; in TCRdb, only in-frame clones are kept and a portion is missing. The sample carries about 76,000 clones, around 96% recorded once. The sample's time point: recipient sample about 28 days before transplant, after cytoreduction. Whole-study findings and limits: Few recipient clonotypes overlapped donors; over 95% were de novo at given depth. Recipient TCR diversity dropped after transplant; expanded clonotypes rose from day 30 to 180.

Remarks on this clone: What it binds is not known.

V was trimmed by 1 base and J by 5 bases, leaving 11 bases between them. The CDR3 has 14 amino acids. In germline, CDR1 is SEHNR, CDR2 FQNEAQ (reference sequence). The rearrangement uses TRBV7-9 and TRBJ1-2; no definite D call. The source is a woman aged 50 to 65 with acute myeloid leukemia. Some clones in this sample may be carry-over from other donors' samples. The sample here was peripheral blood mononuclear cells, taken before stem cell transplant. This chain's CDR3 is CASSLVADSYGYTF. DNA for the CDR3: TGTGCCAGCAGCTTAGTGGCTGATTCGTATGGCTACACCTTC.